A single T cell receptor beta chain is shown here with its context. The data were produced by immunoSEQ multiplex PCR, yet TCRdb's version contains in-frame clones alone and is incomplete. This table holds approximately 70,000 clones, 86% found once. The sample comes from a study of T cell responses to AZD1222 COVID-19 vaccine. This TCR came from an adult in good health. Specimen: peripheral blood, collected on day 0 of AZD1222 vaccination.

The CDR3 region has the DNA TGTGCCAGCAGCTTCCAGGGAGGCACAGATACGCAGTATTTT. Amino acid sequence: CASSFQGGTDTQYF. This chain connects TRBV5-4 to TRBJ2-3; either TRBD1 or TRBD2 may supply D (5 bases each). CDR3 length: 14 residues. Germline V gene lookup returns CDR1 SGHNT and CDR2 YYREEE (reference sequence). V lost 2 bases and J 1 base, leaving 8 bases between the germline ends.